These 2 T cell receptor beta chains originate from one sample sequenced in a study of identical twins. TCRdb itself ran the 5' RACE reads through MiXCR, one entry per CDR3 protein. Here the sample spans fewer than 900,000 distinct CDR3 sequences, around 20% being singletons. These same data were also listed under a study on T cells expressing NK-cell markers.

Sequences were obtained from PBMCs. The origin of the receptors is a woman aged 18-35 years in good health.

This chain's CDR3 is CASSPFNGTAFYEQYF. CDR3 sequence (DNA): TGTGCCAGCAGTCCCTTTAACGGGACAGCCTTTTACGAGCAGTACTTC. The chain couples TRBV7-9 to TRBJ2-7, with TRBD1 matching over 7 bases. After removal of 6 bases from V and 4 bases from J, the junction contained 15 bases not matched to a gene. The CDR3 totals 16 residues. Germline lookup yields CDR1 SEHNR and CDR2 FQNEAQ (reference sequence).

The CDR3 loop reads CASSGSAGMGVLNTEAFF. The CDR3 DNA sequence: TGTGCCAGCAGTGGGTCGGCAGGGATGGGAGTCTTAAACACTGAAGCTTTCTTT. The chain recombines TRBV2 with TRBJ1-1; tentative D call: TRBD1 (5 bases). The CDR3 contains 18 residues. Germline V CDR1 and CDR2: SNHLY, FYNNEI. V lost 4 bases to trimming and J lost 2 bases, with 23 bases between them.